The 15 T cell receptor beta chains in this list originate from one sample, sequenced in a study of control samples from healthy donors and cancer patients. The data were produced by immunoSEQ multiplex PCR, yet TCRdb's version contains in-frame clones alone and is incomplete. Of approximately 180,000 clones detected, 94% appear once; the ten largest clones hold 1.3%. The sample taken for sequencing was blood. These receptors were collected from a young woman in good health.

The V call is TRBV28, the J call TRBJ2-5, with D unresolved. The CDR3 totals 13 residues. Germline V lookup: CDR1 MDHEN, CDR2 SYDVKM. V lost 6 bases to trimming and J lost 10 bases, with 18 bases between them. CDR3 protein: CASSLDALDSQYF. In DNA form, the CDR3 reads TGTGCCAGCAGCCTGGACGCGCTGGATAGCCAGTACTTC.

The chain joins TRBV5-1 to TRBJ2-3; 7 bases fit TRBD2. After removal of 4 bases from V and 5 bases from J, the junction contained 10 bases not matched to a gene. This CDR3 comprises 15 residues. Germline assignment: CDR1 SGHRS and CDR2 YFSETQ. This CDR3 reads CASSPREAGRDTQYF. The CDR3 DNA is TGCGCCAGCAGCCCCCGGGAGGCGGGCAGAGATACGCAGTATTTT.

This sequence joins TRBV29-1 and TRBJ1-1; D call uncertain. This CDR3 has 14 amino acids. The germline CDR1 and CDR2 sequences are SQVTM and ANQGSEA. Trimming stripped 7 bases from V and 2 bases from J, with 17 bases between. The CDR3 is CSATPHAINTEAFF. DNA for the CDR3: TGCAGCGCCACCCCCCATGCGATTAACACTGAAGCTTTCTTT. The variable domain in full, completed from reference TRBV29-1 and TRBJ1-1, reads SAVISQKPSRDICQRGTSLTIQCQVDSQVTMMFWYRQQPGQSLTLIATANQGSEATYESGFVIDKFPISRPNLTFSTLTVSNMSPEDSSIYLCSATPHAINTEAFFGQGTRLTVV.

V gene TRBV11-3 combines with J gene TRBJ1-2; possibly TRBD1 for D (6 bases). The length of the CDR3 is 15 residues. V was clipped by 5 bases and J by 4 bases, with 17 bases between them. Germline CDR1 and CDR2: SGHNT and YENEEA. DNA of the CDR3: TGTGCCAGCAGCCATTGGACAGAAAAGCTCTATGGCTACACCTTC. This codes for CASSHWTEKLYGYTF.

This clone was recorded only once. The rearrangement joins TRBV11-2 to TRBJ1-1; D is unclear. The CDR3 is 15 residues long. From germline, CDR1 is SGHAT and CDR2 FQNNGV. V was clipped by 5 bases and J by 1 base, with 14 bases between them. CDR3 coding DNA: TGTGCCAGCAGCCCCCGTACCGGAGAGAACACTGAAGCTTTCTTT. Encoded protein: CASSPRTGENTEAFF.

The CDR3 is CASSLPGYQPQHF. The CDR3 nucleotides are TGTGCCAGCAGTTTACCCGGATATCAGCCCCAGCATTTT. The chain uses TRBV28 and TRBJ1-5; D remains ambiguous. This CDR3 comprises 13 residues. CDR1 is MDHEN and CDR2 is SYDVKM in the germline V gene. V gave up 2 bases and J gave up 5 bases, with 7 bases separating them.

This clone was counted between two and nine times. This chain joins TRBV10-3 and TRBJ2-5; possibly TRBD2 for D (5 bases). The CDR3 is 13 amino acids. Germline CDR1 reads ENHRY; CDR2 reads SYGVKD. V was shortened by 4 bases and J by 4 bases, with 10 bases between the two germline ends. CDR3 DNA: TGTGCCATCAGTGGGGCTAGCTTAGAGACCCAGTACTTC. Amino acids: CAISGASLETQYF.

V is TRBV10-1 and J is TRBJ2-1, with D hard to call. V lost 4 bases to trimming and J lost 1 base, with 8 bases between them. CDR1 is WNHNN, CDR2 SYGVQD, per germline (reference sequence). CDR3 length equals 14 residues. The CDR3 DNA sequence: TGCGCCAGCAGTGCTTGGGGTTCCTACAATGAGCAGTTCTTC. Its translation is CASSAWGSYNEQFF.

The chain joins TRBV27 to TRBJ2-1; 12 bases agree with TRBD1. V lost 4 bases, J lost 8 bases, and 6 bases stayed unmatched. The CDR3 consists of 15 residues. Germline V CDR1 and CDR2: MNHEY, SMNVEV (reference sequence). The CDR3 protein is CASSSGDRGRDEQFF. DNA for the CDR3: TGTGCCAGCAGTTCAGGGGACAGGGGGCGCGATGAGCAGTTCTTC.

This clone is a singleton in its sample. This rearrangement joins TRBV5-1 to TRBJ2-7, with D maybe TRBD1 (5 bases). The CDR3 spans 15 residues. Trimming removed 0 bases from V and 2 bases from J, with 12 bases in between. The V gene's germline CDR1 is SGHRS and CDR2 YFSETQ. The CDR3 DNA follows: TGCGCCAGCAGCTTGGAAGGGGCAGGGACCTACGAGCAGTACTTC. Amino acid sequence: CASSLEGAGTYEQYF.

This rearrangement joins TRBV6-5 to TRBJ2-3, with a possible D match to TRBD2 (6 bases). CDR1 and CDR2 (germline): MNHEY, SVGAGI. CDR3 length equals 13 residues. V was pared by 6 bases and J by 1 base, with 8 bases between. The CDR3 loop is CASREGGTDTQYF. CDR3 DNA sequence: TGTGCCAGCAGGGAGGGAGGCACAGATACGCAGTATTTT.

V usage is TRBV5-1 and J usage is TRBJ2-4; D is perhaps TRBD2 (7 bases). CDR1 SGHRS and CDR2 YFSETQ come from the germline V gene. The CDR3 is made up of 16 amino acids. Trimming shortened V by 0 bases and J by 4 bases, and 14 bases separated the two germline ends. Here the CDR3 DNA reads TGCGCCAGCAGCTTGGAGCCAGCGGGGACAAAAAACATTCAGTACTTC. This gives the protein CASSLEPAGTKNIQYF.

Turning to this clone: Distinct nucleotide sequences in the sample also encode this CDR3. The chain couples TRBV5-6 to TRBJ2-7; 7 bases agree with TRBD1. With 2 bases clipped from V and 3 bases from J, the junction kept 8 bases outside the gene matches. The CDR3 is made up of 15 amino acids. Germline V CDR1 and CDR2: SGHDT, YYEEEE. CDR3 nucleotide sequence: TGTGCCAGCAGCTTAACCCCGGGACAGAACTACGAGCAGTACTTC. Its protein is CASSLTPGQNYEQYF.

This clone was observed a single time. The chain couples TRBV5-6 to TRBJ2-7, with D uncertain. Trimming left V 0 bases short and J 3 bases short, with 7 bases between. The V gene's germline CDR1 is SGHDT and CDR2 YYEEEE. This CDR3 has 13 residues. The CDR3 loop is CASSLGRRYEQYF. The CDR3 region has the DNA TGTGCCAGCAGCTTGGGACGGCGCTACGAGCAGTACTTC.

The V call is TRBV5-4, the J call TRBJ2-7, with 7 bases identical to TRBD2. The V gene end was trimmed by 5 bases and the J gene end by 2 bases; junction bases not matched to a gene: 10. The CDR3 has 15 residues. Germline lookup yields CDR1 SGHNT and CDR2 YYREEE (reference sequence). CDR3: CASRKGGRDTYEQYF. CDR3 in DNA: TGTGCCAGCAGGAAAGGCGGGAGAGATACCTACGAGCAGTACTTC.